Listed here are 13 T cell receptor beta chains from one sample, sequenced in a study of T-cell reconstitution after alpha-beta-depleted transplantation in children. It was with unique molecular identifiers that the TCRbeta library was prepared. Via MiXCR, TCRdb re-called the PCR reads, giving one row per CDR3 protein. The data show 350,000 to 400,000 distinct CDR3 sequences, with 10% to 15% seen just once and approximately 4.3% held by the top ten. The input for sequencing was PBMCs, taken from the stem cell graft. These TCRs come from a human donor who donated a stem cell graft to a child with Fanconi anemia.

This clonotype was detected many times. V usage is TRBV4-3 and J usage is TRBJ1-6; 11 nucleotides line up with TRBD1. The germline V gene has CDR1 LGHNA and CDR2 YSLEER. CDR3 length: 18 residues. V shed 2 bases, J shed 10 bases, and the junction held 13 bases outside the gene matches. The CDR3 reads CASSQKGQGVRGISPLHF. CDR3 nucleotides: TGCGCCAGCAGCCAAAAGGGACAGGGGGTGCGTGGAATCTCACCCCTCCACTTT.

The chain links TRBV7-2 to TRBJ2-3; TRBD2 is a possible D gene (5 bases). V was clipped by 1 base and J by 8 bases, with 10 bases between them. The CDR3 extends over 13 amino acids. The germline V gene encodes CDR1 SGHTA and CDR2 FQGNSA. CDR3 sequence (DNA): TGTGCCAGCAGCTTAGAAGAAGAGGGTACGCAGTATTTT. Translating it yields CASSLEEEGTQYF.

The V gene is TRBV7-9, the J gene TRBJ1-2; D not resolved. The germline V gene encodes CDR1 SEHNR and CDR2 FQNEAQ (reference sequence). Trimming removed 3 bases from V and 8 bases from J, with 10 bases in between. This CDR3 is built from 12 residues. The CDR3 sequence is CASSLGVRGYTF. CDR3 in DNA: TGTGCCAGCAGCTTGGGAGTGCGGGGCTACACCTTC.

The rearrangement joins TRBV2 to TRBJ2-7; D call uncertain. Trimming shortened V by 5 bases and J by 3 bases, and 8 bases separated the two germline ends. The CDR3 is 12 amino acids. CDR1 SNHLY and CDR2 FYNNEI come from the germline V gene. The CDR3 sequence is CASSLDIYEQYF. Here the CDR3 DNA reads TGTGCCAGCAGTCTAGACATCTACGAGCAGTACTTC.

The V and J genes are TRBV21-1 and TRBJ2-7; the table calls TRBD2, which could not be checked here. TRBV21-1 is listed as a pseudogene. There are 11 residues in the CDR3. The CDR3 DNA reads as TGTGCCAGCGGACTTTCCTACGAGCAGTACGTC. Its protein product is CASGLSYEQYV.

This clonotype has more than one count but fewer than ten. This chain joins TRBV11-2 and TRBJ2-3; 11 bases line up with TRBD2. Trimming took 5 bases from V and 11 from J; bases not matched to a gene: 9. Per the germline V gene, CDR1 is SGHAT and CDR2 is FQNNGV. There are 14 residues in the CDR3. CDR3 loop: CASSRTSGPVGQYF. In DNA, the CDR3 is TGTGCCAGCAGCCGGACTAGCGGGCCAGTGGGGCAGTATTTT.

This clonotype was observed many times. The gene calls are TRBV7-9 and TRBJ2-1, with D unclear. CDR3 size: 15 residues. Germline CDR1 reads SEHNR; CDR2 reads FQNEAQ (reference sequence). V lost 5 bases and J lost 2, with 13 bases in between. CDR3 coding DNA: TGTGCCAGCAGCCCATTGACGTCTCCCTACAATGAGCAGTTCTTC. Translating it yields CASSPLTSPYNEQFF. The whole variable domain, remainder taken from reference TRBV7-9 and TRBJ2-1, is DTGVSQNPRHKITKRGQNVTFRCDPISEHNRLYWYRQTLGQGPEFLTYFQNEAQLEKSRLLSDRFSAERPKGSFSTLEIQRTEQGDSAMYLCASSPLTSPYNEQFFGPGTRLTVL.

This clonotype turned up a few times. The V and J genes are TRBV5-1 and TRBJ1-2, with D possibly matching TRBD1 (6 bases). The CDR3 runs 14 residues. The V and J ends lost 4 bases and 6 bases respectively, with 16 bases between them. CDR1 and CDR2 from the germline V gene are SGHRS and YFSETQ. The CDR3, as DNA: TGCGCCAGCAGCGCTGGACAGCACGGACATGGCTACACCTTC. It translates to CASSAGQHGHGYTF.

In its sample, this clonotype was seen a few times. J is TRBJ1-5 and V is TRBV5-1, with TRBD1 as a possible D gene (5 bases). Germline V CDR1 and CDR2: SGHRS, YFSETQ. Between the trimmed V and J ends, which lost 5 bases and 7 bases, there was a span of 13 bases. The CDR3 covers 13 residues. This chain's CDR3 is CASSYVGGQPQHF. The DNA of the CDR3 is TGCGCCAGCAGTTACGTGGGGGGGCAGCCCCAGCATTTT.

The chain carries TRBV3-1 and TRBJ2-1; a possible D gene is TRBD1 (5 bases). The length of the CDR3 is 16 residues. Trimming removed 1 base from V and 1 base from J, with 11 bases in between. The germline V gene has CDR1 LGHDT and CDR2 YNNKEL (reference sequence). The CDR3 DNA follows: TGTGCCAGCAGCCAAGGGCAGGGCATTTCCTACAATGAGCAGTTCTTC. Translating gives CASSQGQGISYNEQFF.

In its sample, this clonotype was seen a few times. CDR3 region: CASSATGQNTEAFF. The CDR3 region has the DNA TGTGCCAGCAGCGCCACAGGGCAGAACACTGAAGCTTTCTTT. J is TRBJ1-1 and V is TRBV9, with D perhaps matching TRBD1 (6 bases). Trimming removed 3 bases from V and 1 base from J, with 10 bases in between. This CDR3 is built from 14 residues. The V gene's germline CDR1 is SGDLS and CDR2 YYNGEE.

This clonotype was detected only a few times. The CDR3 sequence is CASSSGSAQETQYF. The CDR3 DNA sequence: TGTGCCAGCAGCTCCGGGTCCGCACAAGAGACCCAGTACTTC. V usage is TRBV5-4 and J usage is TRBJ2-5, with no clear D. The CDR3 loop spans 14 amino acids. Germline V CDR1 and CDR2: SGHNT, YYREEE (reference sequence). Between the trimmed V and J ends, which lost 3 bases and 2 bases, there was a span of 11 bases. The variable domain in full, completed from reference TRBV5-4 and TRBJ2-5, reads ETGVTQSPTHLIKTRGQQVTLRCSSQSGHNTVSWYQQALGQGPQFIFQYYREEENGRGNFPPRFSGLQFPNYSSELNVNALELDDSALYLCASSSGSAQETQYFGPGTRLLVL.

This clonotype was recorded at least ten times. The chain recombines TRBV28 with TRBJ2-7, with D tentatively TRBD1 (6 bases). This CDR3 contains 12 residues. Germline V gene lookup returns CDR1 MDHEN and CDR2 SYDVKM. V lost 5 bases and J lost 8, with 13 bases in between. The CDR3 DNA reads TGTGCCAGCAGTATCAACAGGGTAAAGCAGTACTTC. Translated: CASSINRVKQYF.